The sequence of this T cell receptor (beta chain) was determined in a study of blood T cell repertoires in COVID-19. Study overall: T cells, B-cell-depleted T cells, or PBMCs provided the cDNA or gDNA that served as material.

CDR1 is SEHNR, CDR2 FQNEAQ, per germline (reference sequence). CDR3 size: 15 residues. V gave up 5 bases and J gave up 2 bases, with 14 bases separating them. Authors' data handling: Reference gene primer amplification gave nucleated cell count estimates. Produced via immunoSEQ multiplex PCR; TCRdb's table is partial and in-frame only. The V and J calls and clone size are taken from that table; D and trimming were inferred from the DNA. The data contain 150,000 to 200,000 clones, roughly 91% of them singletons. Sequenced sample: peripheral blood. The chain uses TRBV7-9 and TRBJ2-3, with D hard to call. The TCR was taken from a human donor in a cohort sampled during active COVID-19. CDR3 loop: CASSPPPLITDTQYF. The CDR3 DNA sequence: TGTGCCAGCAGCCCTCCCCCCCTTATCACAGATACGCAGTATTTT.